These 26 T cell receptor beta chains were sequenced from one sample in a study of response to subunit inactivated influenza vaccine. TCRdb re-called the RT-PCR reads with MiXCR, one entry per CDR3 protein. The data contain fewer than 650,000 distinct CDR3 sequences, 10% to 15% of them singletons. This sample comprised PBMCs from blood, obtained roughly 45 days after vaccination. Receptors were obtained from a middle-aged man who received an inactivated influenza vaccine.

The genes are TRBV7-2 and TRBJ2-6; D remains unclear. The CDR3 runs to 17 residues. Germline V lookup: CDR1 SGHTA, CDR2 FQGNSA. The V gene lost 5 bases and the J gene lost 0 bases, with 14 bases spanning the gap. This CDR3 reads CASSPRHLFSGANVLTF. The CDR3, as DNA: TGTGCCAGCAGCCCCCGACACCTATTCTCTGGGGCCAACGTCCTGACTTTC.

The sample holds many counts of this clonotype. The gene calls are TRBV5-1 and TRBJ2-5; 11 bases are shared with TRBD2. V trimming: 4 bases; J trimming: 2 bases; junction bases outside the gene matches: 7. Germline V gene sequence: CDR1 SGHRS, CDR2 YFSETQ. This CDR3 has 16 amino acids. CDR3 nucleotide sequence: TGCGCCAGCAGCCGCCTGACTAGCGGGGAACAAGAGACCCAGTACTTC. This sequence encodes CASSRLTSGEQETQYF. Drawing the rest from reference TRBV5-1 and TRBJ2-5, the complete variable domain is KAGVTQTPRYLIKTRGQQVTLSCSPISGHRSVSWYQQTPGQGLQFLFEYFSETQRNKGNFPGRFSGRQFSNSRSEMNVSTLELGDSALYLCASSRLTSGEQETQYFGPGTRLLVL.

J is TRBJ1-1 and V is TRBV12-3 or TRBV12-4; unclear D gene. The V end lost 3 bases, the J end lost 3 bases, and 11 bases lay between the germline ends. The CDR3 is made up of 14 amino acids. As DNA, the CDR3 is TGTGCCAGCAGTTTGGGCCTATTGGACACTGAAGCTTTCTTT. Protein sequence: CASSLGLLDTEAFF.

The chain combines TRBV4-3 with TRBJ2-1; 7 bases fit TRBD2. In germline, CDR1 is LGHNA, CDR2 YSLEER. The length of the CDR3 is 17 residues. With V trimmed by 1 base and J by 7 bases, 13 bases remained unmatched. This CDR3 reads CASSQGSLLADENEQFF. CDR3 bases: TGCGCCAGCAGCCAAGGATCCCTGCTAGCGGACGAAAATGAGCAGTTCTTC.

This clonotype was recorded at least ten times. The chain has TRBV20-1 and TRBJ2-3, with 8 bases that match TRBD2. There are 13 residues in the CDR3. Germline CDR1 reads DFQATT; CDR2 reads SNEGSKA (reference sequence). Here the CDR3 DNA reads TGCACGAGCGGGAGAGGGGGCACAGATACGCAGTATTTT. Its protein product is CTSGRGGTDTQYF.

A word on this clonotype: A much more abundant neighbour one base away suggests this may be a read error. This chain links TRBV4-3 with TRBJ2-7; TRBD1 aligns across 8 bases. This CDR3 is built from 14 residues. CDR1 and CDR2 from the germline V gene are LGHNA and YSLEER. CDR3 loop: CVSSYSRGLGEQYF. In DNA form, the CDR3 reads TGCGTCAGCAGCTACTCCAGGGGGCTCGGCGAGCAGTACTTC.

Only a few counts were recorded for this clonotype. The chain couples TRBV7-6 to TRBJ2-7; 7 bases map to TRBD1. Losses at the gene ends were 1 base for V and 5 bases for J; bases not matched to a gene: 8. CDR3 length equals 15 residues. CDR1 and CDR2 (germline): SGHVS, FNYEAQ. The CDR3 coding sequence is TGTGCCAGCAGCTTAGGGACGACAGGGAAGAACGAGCAGTACTTC. As protein: CASSLGTTGKNEQYF.

A few counts support this clonotype. The genes are TRBV20-1 and TRBJ2-5, with D possibly matching TRBD2 (6 bases). V was pared by 2 bases and J by 1 base, with 11 bases between. Per germline, CDR1 DFQATT and CDR2 SNEGSKA (reference sequence). This CDR3 is built from 14 residues. CDR3 bases: TGCAGTGCTAGATTCGGGGGACCCCAAGAGACCCAGTACTTC. Protein sequence: CSARFGGPQETQYF.

This clonotype was counted at least ten times. This chain connects TRBV7-2 to TRBJ2-7; TRBD2 agrees at 7 bases. Germline V lookup: CDR1 SGHTA, CDR2 FQGNSA. The CDR3 runs to 13 residues. V trimming: 4 bases; J trimming: 0 bases; junction bases outside the gene matches: 0. CDR3 loop: CASSSSGSYEQYF. In DNA, the CDR3 is TGTGCCAGCAGCTCTAGCGGCTCCTACGAGCAGTACTTC. Full variable domain (rest looked up from reference TRBV7-2 and TRBJ2-7): GAGVSQSPSNKVTEKGKDVELRCDPISGHTALYWYRQSLGQGLEFLIYFQGNSAPDKSGLPSDRFSAERTGGSVSTLTIQRTQQEDSAVYLCASSSSGSYEQYFGPGTRLTVT.

The V gene is TRBV12-3 or TRBV12-4, the J gene TRBJ2-5; D is possibly TRBD1 (5 bases). The CDR3 runs to 15 residues. V lost 3 bases to trimming and J lost 2 bases, with 13 bases between them. CDR3 sequence reads: CASSLGNQGQETQYF. The CDR3 DNA reads TGTGCCAGCAGTTTGGGGAACCAGGGACAAGAGACCCAGTACTTC.

This clonotype has only a few counts. J is TRBJ2-5 and V is TRBV7-2; weak D call: TRBD2 (6 bases). V shed 5 bases and J shed 7 bases, with 20 bases lying between them. This CDR3 has 15 amino acids. Germline assignment: CDR1 SGHTA and CDR2 FQGNSA. This chain's CDR3 is CASSPAGGLPVTQYF. The CDR3 DNA is TGTGCCAGCAGCCCGGCCGGGGGACTCCCGGTGACCCAGTACTTC. The variable domain in full, completed from reference TRBV7-2 and TRBJ2-5, reads GAGVSQSPSNKVTEKGKDVELRCDPISGHTALYWYRQSLGQGLEFLIYFQGNSAPDKSGLPSDRFSAERTGGSVSTLTIQRTQQEDSAVYLCASSPAGGLPVTQYFGPGTRLLVL.

In this sample, this clonotype turned up a few times. This sequence joins TRBV28 and TRBJ2-1, with 8 bases identical to TRBD1. There are 17 residues in the CDR3. The germline V gene has CDR1 MDHEN and CDR2 SYDVKM. The V gene end was trimmed by 6 bases and the J gene end by 3 bases; junction bases not matched to a gene: 13. CDR3 sequence (DNA): TGTGCCAGCAGCCCTATCCTCCCAGGGGGCGGCTACAATGAGCAGTTCTTC. Protein product: CASSPILPGGGYNEQFF.

This clonotype was seen repeatedly, ten times or more. The chain carries TRBV5-1 and TRBJ2-7; perhaps TRBD2 as D (7 bases). CDR1 and CDR2 (germline): SGHRS, YFSETQ. V lost 4 bases, J lost 3 bases, and 11 bases lay in between. The CDR3 is 13 residues long. The CDR3 bases are TGCGCCAGCAGCGGGAGGGGGAACTACGAGCAGTACTTC. Protein sequence: CASSGRGNYEQYF.

This chain joins TRBV20-1 and TRBJ1-5; TRBD1 is a possible D gene (5 bases). From germline, CDR1 is DFQATT and CDR2 SNEGSKA (reference sequence). The CDR3 length is 12 residues. CDR3 bases: TGCAGAGTCGGGACGGGTAATCAGCCCCAGCATTTT. Its translation is CRVGTGNQPQHF.

There are many counts of this clonotype. The chain carries TRBV7-2 and TRBJ2-1, with D unresolved. CDR1 is SGHTA and CDR2 is FQGNSA in the germline V gene. The ends were cut back, 1 base at V and 4 bases at J, with 11 bases in the middle. The CDR3 has 15 residues. The CDR3 reads CASSLGVTIYNEQFF. The CDR3, as DNA: TGTGCCAGCAGCTTAGGGGTTACTATATACAATGAGCAGTTCTTC.

This clonotype was seen many times. This chain links TRBV20-1 with TRBJ2-5; TRBD2 is a possible D gene (6 bases). V was pared by 5 bases and J by 1 base, with 14 bases between. Germline CDR1 and CDR2: DFQATT and SNEGSKA (reference sequence). The CDR3 sequence is 14 residues long. CDR3 amino acids: CSARHGGGQETQYF. For the CDR3, the DNA is TGCAGTGCTCGTCACGGGGGAGGCCAAGAGACCCAGTACTTC.

This clonotype has more than one count but fewer than ten. The chain carries TRBV10-3 and TRBJ2-7; tentative D call: TRBD1 (5 bases). V shed 8 bases and J shed 0 bases, with 17 bases lying between them. CDR1 and CDR2 (germline): ENHRY, SYGVKD. The CDR3 loop spans 15 amino acids. This CDR3 is CAIGQSGMSSYEQYF. As DNA, the CDR3 is TGTGCCATCGGCCAGTCAGGGATGAGCTCCTACGAGCAGTACTTC.

This clonotype was picked up many times. The CDR3, as DNA: TGCAGCGCCCTCCCCTACAATGAGCAGTTCTTC. Encoded protein: CSALPYNEQFF. The V gene is TRBV29-1, the J gene TRBJ2-1; D unresolved. V was trimmed by 7 bases and J by 2 bases, leaving 6 bases between them. This CDR3 has 11 residues. Germline V lookup: CDR1 SQVTM, CDR2 ANQGSEA.

This clonotype was counted only a few times. The chain is built from TRBV29-1 and TRBJ2-7; 10 positions agree with TRBD1. The CDR3 totals 16 residues. The germline gives CDR1 SQVTM, CDR2 ANQGSEA. Trimming cost V 5 bases and J 2 bases; bases outside gene matches: 12. The CDR3 is CSVTGTGDGVPYEQYF. In DNA form, the CDR3 reads TGCAGCGTTACCGGGACAGGGGACGGGGTCCCCTACGAGCAGTACTTC.

The chain uses TRBV28 and TRBJ2-1; a weak D match, TRBD1 (5 bases). Germline values: CDR1 MDHEN, CDR2 SYDVKM. Trimming took off 5 bases at V and 8 bases at J, with 10 bases between the two ends. This CDR3 is 12 amino acids long. The CDR3 region has the DNA TGTGCCAGCAGTCGACCGACAGATGAGCAGTTCTTC. This encodes CASSRPTDEQFF.

The chain recombines TRBV12-3 or TRBV12-4 with TRBJ1-3; D uncertain. The CDR3 runs 11 residues. Trimming cost V 2 bases and J 15 bases, with 11 bases left between them. DNA for the CDR3: TGTGCCAGCAGTTTAAATAGAAAGGGATATTTT. Protein: CASSLNRKGYF.

In this sample, this clonotype turned up many times. The chain has TRBV4-3 and TRBJ2-1, with D uncertain. The CDR3 totals 17 residues. The V and J ends lost 5 bases and 6 bases respectively, with 23 bases between them. The germline V gene has CDR1 LGHNA and CDR2 YSLEER. This CDR3 reads CASSNKIGTRDTNEQFF. Written as DNA, the CDR3 is TGCGCCAGCAGCAACAAGATCGGAACCCGAGATACCAATGAGCAGTTCTTC.

This clonotype showed up just a few times. The chain uses TRBV24-1 and TRBJ2-1; 8 bases are a match to TRBD2. This CDR3 has 15 amino acids. Trimming at V came to 2 bases and at J to 5 bases, leaving 4 bases not matched to a gene. Looked up from germline, CDR1 is KGHDR and CDR2 is SFDVKD. The CDR3 coding sequence is TGTGCCACCAGTGATTGGGGCGGGGGGAACAATGAGCAGTTCTTC. Residues: CATSDWGGGNNEQFF.

This rearrangement joins TRBV7-8 to TRBJ1-1, with D uncertain. The germline V and J ends were trimmed by 8 bases and 2 bases, with 6 bases remaining between them. Germline V gene lookup returns CDR1 SGHVS and CDR2 FQNEAQ. There are 11 residues in the CDR3. The CDR3: CASLYNTEAFF. The CDR3 DNA follows: TGTGCCAGCTTATACAACACTGAAGCTTTCTTT.

CDR3 amino acids: CASSQDDRELFF. CDR3 DNA: TGTGCCAGCAGCCAAGACGACCGGGAGCTGTTTTTT. This rearrangement joins TRBV4-2 to TRBJ2-2; D call uncertain. The CDR3 loop spans 12 amino acids. V lost 0 bases to trimming and J lost 9 bases, with 5 bases between them. The germline CDR1 and CDR2 sequences are LGHNA and YNFKEQ.

There are many counts of this clonotype. The rearrangement joins TRBV5-6 to TRBJ2-5; 8 bases align to TRBD2. V lost 4 bases, J lost 4 bases, and 6 bases stayed unmatched. This CDR3 has 14 amino acids. CDR1 is SGHDT and CDR2 is YYEEEE in the germline V gene. For the CDR3, the DNA is TGTGCCAGCAGCACCGGGACTAGAGGAGAGACCCAGTACTTC. Protein product: CASSTGTRGETQYF.